This is a list of T cell receptor beta chains from one sample in a study of blood T cell repertoires in COVID-19. Only in-frame clones appear in the TCRdb table, and some are missing; sequencing was by immunoSEQ multiplex PCR. The sample consists of some 190,000 clones, 80% of them appearing once. The sequencing input was PBMCs or T cells enriched from blood (not recorded which). The origin of the receptors is a man aged 55 to 70 who had been exposed to COVID-19. CDR3s include the opening cysteine and the closing phenylalanine or tryptophan. Each record gives: J gene, D gene, clone size, V gene, CDR3 protein, CDR3 DNA. D genes are given only for firm matches. Rows give clone size only sometimes, using once, few, many, or a class for an expanded clone.

TRBJ2-7 | NA | once | TRBV5-5 | CASSPITGTSYEQYF | TGTGCCAGCAGCCCCATCACAGGGACCTCCTACGAGCAGTACTTC
TRBJ1-2 | TRBD1 | NA | TRBV19 | CASARGQYYGYTF | TGTGCCAGTGCCCGGGGACAGTACTATGGCTACACCTTC
TRBJ2-1 | NA | few | TRBV5-1 | CASSISGIGHEQFF | TGCGCCAGCAGCATCTCGGGGATTGGCCATGAGCAGTTCTTC
TRBJ1-2 | NA | once | TRBV7-2 | CASSQGVYGYTF | TGTGCCAGCAGCCAAGGAGTTTATGGCTACACCTTC
TRBJ2-7 | TRBD2 | NA | TRBV27 | CASTFRSGSSYEQYF | TGTGCCAGCACTTTTCGGAGCGGGAGCTCCTACGAGCAGTACTTC
TRBJ2-7 | NA | NA | TRBV7-3 | CASSRDRTTYEQYF | TGTGCCAGCAGCCGCGACAGGACCACCTACGAGCAGTACTTC
TRBJ1-2 | TRBD1 | NA | TRBV15 | CATSRDTGAIEGYTF | TGTGCCACCAGCAGAGATACAGGGGCAATTGAGGGCTACACCTTC
TRBJ2-1 | TRBD2 | NA | TRBV7-3 | CASSGRGLAGGNDEQFF | TGTGCCAGCAGCGGAAGGGGACTAGCGGGAGGGAACGATGAGCAGTTCTTC
TRBJ1-1 | NA | NA | TRBV19 | CASSMSGGNTEAFF | TGTGCCAGTAGTATGTCGGGGGGTAACACTGAAGCTTTCTTT
TRBJ1-6 | NA | NA | TRBV14 | CASSHGQVYNSPLHF | TGTGCCAGCAGCCATGGGCAGGTCTATAATTCACCCCTCCACTTT
TRBJ1-4 | TRBD1 | NA | TRBV7-8 | CASSLATGGNEKLFF | TGTGCCAGCAGCTTAGCTACAGGGGGTAATGAAAAACTGTTTTTT
TRBJ2-6 | TRBD1 | NA | TRBV28 | CASVRQGGANVLTF | TGTGCCAGCGTTCGACAGGGGGGGGCCAACGTCCTGACTTTC
TRBJ1-6 | NA | NA | TRBV27 | CASSLRGSSYNSPLHF | TGTGCCAGCAGTTTACGGGGGAGCTCCTATAATTCACCCCTCCACTTT
TRBJ2-2 | TRBD2 | NA | TRBV7-6 | CASSLGTSGSITGELFF | TGTGCCAGCAGCTTAGGGACTAGCGGGAGCATAACCGGGGAGCTGTTTTTT
TRBJ1-3 | NA | NA | TRBV6-1 | CASSEASGTRNGNTIYF | TGTGCCAGCAGTGAAGCTTCCGGGACAAGGAATGGAAACACCATATATTTT
TRBJ1-2 | TRBD1 | NA | TRBV28 | CASSPSTGDGYTF | TGTGCCAGCAGTCCGTCGACAGGGGATGGCTACACCTTC
TRBJ1-6 | NA | NA | TRBV27 | CASSFSRPNSPLHF | TGTGCCAGCAGTTTTTCCAGGCCCAATTCACCCCTCCACTTT
TRBJ2-2 | TRBD1 | once | TRBV7-9 | CASSLLGGTANTGELFF | TGTGCCAGCAGCTTACTCGGTGGGACAGCGAACACCGGGGAGCTGTTTTTT
TRBJ2-5 | TRBD1 | once | TRBV3-1/TRBV3-2 | CASSYRTGVETQYF | TGTGCCAGCAGCTACAGGACAGGGGTAGAGACCCAGTACTTC
TRBJ2-5 | NA | few | TRBV9 | CASSPLDSRIETQYF | TGTGCCAGCAGCCCCCTAGACAGTCGAATAGAGACCCAGTACTTC
TRBJ2-2 | TRBD1 | NA | TRBV24-1 | CATSERGQIAGELFF | TGTGCCACCAGTGAAAGGGGGCAAATCGCCGGGGAGCTGTTTTTT
TRBJ2-3 | TRBD2 | NA | TRBV2 | CASSDGGGSTDTQYF | TGTGCCAGCAGTGATGGGGGAGGGAGCACAGATACGCAGTATTTT
TRBJ2-5 | TRBD2 | NA | TRBV29-1 | CSVPGLAAQETQYF | TGCAGCGTTCCGGGACTAGCGGCACAAGAGACCCAGTACTTC
TRBJ2-1 | TRBD2 | NA | TRBV15 | CATSPALLALYNEQFF | TGTGCCACCAGCCCTGCCCTACTAGCGCTTTACAATGAGCAGTTCTTC
TRBJ1-3 | TRBD1 | NA | TRBV5-4 | CASSRGTGVFGNTIYF | TGTGCCAGCAGCCGCGGGACAGGGGTATTTGGAAACACCATATATTTT
TRBJ2-1 | TRBD2 | NA | TRBV6-5 | CATRLAGGPNEQFF | TGTGCCACCAGACTAGCGGGAGGGCCGAATGAGCAGTTCTTC
TRBJ1-1 | TRBD1 | once | TRBV7-9 | CASSFSTGALTEAFF | TGTGCCAGCAGCTTTTCGACAGGGGCCCTCACTGAAGCTTTCTTT
TRBJ2-2 | NA | NA | TRBV18 | CASSPVTGNTGELFF | TGTGCCAGCTCACCAGTTACGGGGAATACCGGGGAGCTGTTTTTT
TRBJ2-7 | TRBD1 | NA | TRBV7-9 | CASRGQVKSYEQYF | TGTGCCAGCAGAGGACAGGTGAAATCCTACGAGCAGTACTTC
TRBJ2-7 | NA | NA | TRBV5-6 | CASSFLVAGNYEQYF | TGTGCCAGCAGCTTTTTGGTAGCAGGGAACTACGAGCAGTACTTC
TRBJ2-3 | TRBD1 | NA | TRBV6-2/TRBV6-3 | CASSYTTGGADTQYF | TGTGCCAGCAGTTACACGACAGGGGGAGCAGATACGCAGTATTTT
TRBJ2-7 | NA | NA | TRBV5-1 | CASSFRGGSYEQYF | TGCGCCAGCAGCTTCAGGGGCGGGTCCTACGAGCAGTACTTC
TRBJ2-2 | TRBD2 | NA | TRBV5-1 | CASKNSGTNTGELFF | TGCGCCAGCAAAAATAGCGGGACGAACACCGGGGAGCTGTTTTTT
TRBJ1-6 | NA | NA | TRBV11-2 | CASSPQPYRVVNSPLHF | TGTGCCAGCAGTCCGCAGCCTTACAGGGTTGTGAATTCACCCCTCCACTTT
TRBJ2-5 | NA | NA | TRBV9 | CASSPTVVQETQYF | TGTGCCAGCAGCCCCACGGTGGTCCAAGAGACCCAGTACTTC
TRBJ1-1 | NA | NA | TRBV7-3 | CASSLMAPSMNTEAFF | TGTGCCAGCAGCTTAATGGCACCCAGTATGAACACTGAAGCTTTCTTT
TRBJ2-1 | NA | once | TRBV25-1 | CASSAPGFSYNEQFF | TGTGCCAGCAGTGCCCCGGGGTTCTCCTACAATGAGCAGTTCTTC
TRBJ2-7 | TRBD1 | NA | TRBV5-1 | CASSLAGQGSYEQYF | TGCGCCAGCAGCTTGGCGGGACAGGGATCCTACGAGCAGTACTTC
TRBJ2-7 | NA | NA | TRBV5-4 | CASSLGFEQYF | TGTGCCAGCAGCCTCGGGTTCGAGCAGTACTTC
TRBJ1-5 | TRBD1 | NA | TRBV30 | CAWTGQGGNQPQHF | TGTGCCTGGACCGGACAGGGAGGCAATCAGCCCCAGCATTTT
TRBJ2-7 | TRBD1 | few | TRBV24-1 | CATSGGQGVTYEQYF | TGTGCCACCAGTGGCGGGCAGGGGGTTACATACGAGCAGTACTTC
TRBJ1-1 | TRBD1 | NA | TRBV11-2 | CASSARTGVNTEAFF | TGTGCCAGCAGCGCCCGGACAGGGGTTAACACTGAAGCTTTCTTT
TRBJ1-2 | TRBD1 | NA | TRBV27 | CASSGQQGAWYGYTF | TGTGCCAGCAGTGGGCAACAGGGGGCTTGGTATGGCTACACCTTC
TRBJ1-4 | NA | few | TRBV29-1 | CSVGFTGRTNEKLFF | TGCAGCGTTGGGTTTACAGGTCGAACTAATGAAAAACTGTTTTTT
TRBJ1-2 | NA | NA | TRBV5-5 | CASSLAAISRGNNYGYTF | TGTGCCAGCAGCTTGGCCGCAATTTCCCGGGGGAATAACTATGGCTACACCTTC
TRBJ1-2 | TRBD1 | NA | TRBV18 | CASSPTGDGYTF | TGTGCCAGCTCACCGACAGGGGATGGCTACACCTTC
TRBJ2-7 | NA | few | TRBV19 | CASSKYGYEQYF | TGTGCCAGTAGTAAGTACGGGTACGAGCAGTACTTC
TRBJ2-2 | TRBD2 | once | TRBV19 | CASSPLGGRGTGELFF | TGTGCCAGTAGCCCCTTGGGCGGGAGAGGCACCGGGGAGCTGTTTTTT
TRBJ1-1 | NA | NA | TRBV12-3/TRBV12-4 | CASSFGTEAFF | TGTGCCAGCAGTTTCGGGACTGAAGCTTTCTTT
TRBJ2-1 | TRBD2 | NA | TRBV5-4 | CASSLGGLAGYNEQFF | TGTGCCAGCAGCCTGGGAGGACTAGCGGGATACAATGAGCAGTTCTTC
TRBJ2-7 | TRBD1 | NA | TRBV9 | CASSHTGTGDSYEQYF | TGTGCCAGCAGTCATACCGGGACAGGGGACTCCTACGAGCAGTACTTC
TRBJ1-2 | NA | NA | TRBV30 | CAWSPEGGYGYTF | TGTGCCTGGAGTCCGGAGGGAGGCTATGGCTACACCTTC
TRBJ2-7 | NA | once | TRBV30 | CAWSVRAAYEQYF | TGTGCCTGGAGTGTACGAGCGGCCTACGAGCAGTACTTC
TRBJ2-3 | TRBD2 | NA | TRBV12-3/TRBV12-4 | CASILSGGDTQYF | TGTGCCAGCATCCTATCGGGGGGGGATACGCAGTATTTT
TRBJ1-1 | NA | NA | TRBV10-3 | CAISESPLGDLNTEAFF | TGTGCCATCAGTGAGTCTCCCCTCGGGGATCTCAACACTGAAGCTTTCTTT
TRBJ2-7 | NA | NA | TRBV7-9 | CASSVETYEQYF | TGTGCCAGCAGCGTCGAGACCTACGAGCAGTACTTC
TRBJ2-2 | TRBD2 | NA | TRBV9 | CASSVPRAGVFTGELFF | TGTGCCAGCAGCGTACCCAGGGCGGGAGTGTTCACCGGGGAGCTGTTTTTT